This TCR beta chain was profiled in a study of Graves' ophthalmopathy and Graves' hyperthyroidism. Amplified TCR beta CDR3 regions were obtained using RNA transcripts as template. In the first round, RT-PCR was carried out with HTBI primers, and a multiplex PCR formed the second round. TCRdb reanalysed the multiplex PCR reads using MiXCR and keeps one entry per CDR3 protein. The sample includes 300,000 to 500,000 distinct CDR3 sequences, approximately 15% of them seen just once. The germline V and J ends were trimmed by 6 bases and 0 bases, with 12 bases remaining between them. This CDR3 spans 15 amino acids. CDR1 MNHEY and CDR2 SVGEGT come from the germline V gene. This clonotype occurred many times.

Sequencing was done on a sample of peripheral blood. The J gene is TRBJ1-3, the V gene TRBV6-2 or TRBV6-3; D may be TRBD1 (6 bases). The receptor's source is a woman between 18 and 29 years old with stable Graves' hyperthyroidism. The CDR3 DNA follows: TGTGCCAGCAGCGAAGGACAGCACTCTGGAAACACCATATATTTT. It yields the protein CASSEGQHSGNTIYF.